This entry lists 12 T cell receptor beta chains sequenced from one sample in a study of blood T cells in healthy people across ages. A second PCR, run for roughly 7 to 11 cycles, used a sample-barcoded 5' primer plus a J-beta primer mix. TCRdb re-called the 5' RACE reads with MiXCR, one entry per CDR3 protein. This table holds hundreds of thousands of distinct CDR3 sequences, 58% found once. Sequenced sample: blood. These receptors were obtained from a man between 60 and 75 years old in good health.

This clonotype was seen a few times. The V and J genes are TRBV5-1 and TRBJ2-7; D assignment may be TRBD1 or TRBD2 (5 bases each). Trimming took off 3 bases at V and 0 bases at J, with 10 bases between the two ends. The CDR3 sequence is 14 residues long. From germline, CDR1 is SGHRS and CDR2 YFSETQ. CDR3 in amino acids: CASSWDANSYEQYF. The CDR3 DNA sequence: TGCGCCAGCAGCTGGGACGCCAACTCCTACGAGCAGTACTTC. The entire variable domain, with the rest obtained from reference TRBV5-1 and TRBJ2-7, is as follows: KAGVTQTPRYLIKTRGQQVTLSCSPISGHRSVSWYQQTPGQGLQFLFEYFSETQRNKGNFPGRFSGRQFSNSRSEMNVSTLELGDSALYLCASSWDANSYEQYFGPGTRLTVT.

The genes are TRBV7-9 and TRBJ1-1, with D possibly being TRBD1 (6 bases). Per germline, CDR1 SEHNR and CDR2 FQNEAQ (reference sequence). The CDR3 sequence is 16 residues long. V was cut by 5 bases and J by 2 bases, with 18 bases left in between. The DNA of the CDR3 is TGTGCCAGCAGCCCCCGCGGCAGGGGCAAAAACACTGAAGCTTTCTTT. Its protein is CASSPRGRGKNTEAFF.

This clonotype was seen only once. The J gene is TRBJ1-2, the V gene TRBV4-2; D is possibly TRBD1 (5 bases). With 2 bases removed from V and 0 bases from J, the gap between germline ends came to 13 bases. The CDR3 is 16 residues long. Germline CDR1 and CDR2: LGHNA and YNFKEQ. The CDR3 sequence: CASSQWAGKSNYGYTF. In nucleotides, the CDR3 is TGTGCCAGCAGCCAATGGGCAGGGAAATCTAACTATGGCTACACCTTC.

V is TRBV7-9 and J is TRBJ2-7; possibly TRBD1 or TRBD2 for D (6 bases each). This CDR3 comprises 15 residues. V lost 1 base and J lost 0, with 10 bases in between. Germline V gene lookup returns CDR1 SEHNR and CDR2 FQNEAQ (reference sequence). CDR3 residues: CASSLGGAPSYEQYF. The CDR3 DNA sequence: TGTGCCAGCAGCTTAGGGGGGGCCCCCTCCTACGAGCAGTACTTC.

Note on this clonotype: At one of its ends the junction is not consistent with the germline gene, which may arise from a read error. The rearrangement uses TRBV24-1 and TRBJ1-2, with TRBD1 identical over 7 bases. The CDR3 is made up of 16 amino acids. Germline loops: CDR1 KGHDR, CDR2 SFDVKD. CDR3 coding DNA: TGTGCCATCAGTGATTCCGGACAGGAGGATCTCTATGGCTACACCTTC. The encoded protein is CAISDSGQEDLYGYTF.

This chain connects TRBV27 to TRBJ2-5, with 7 bases fitting TRBD1. The V gene's germline CDR1 is MNHEY and CDR2 SMNVEV (reference sequence). Trimming removed 3 bases from V and 5 bases from J; junction bases left unmatched: 9. The CDR3 is made up of 15 amino acids. CDR3 in amino acids: CASSFRDSLRETQYF. The CDR3 nucleotides are TGTGCCAGCAGTTTCCGGGACAGCCTTAGGGAGACCCAGTACTTC.

Details on this clonotype: Relative to the germline gene, one junction end is altered; a read error may explain this. The chain carries TRBV28 and TRBJ1-4; D is unclear. CDR3 length: 12 amino acids. Germline lookup yields CDR1 MDHEN and CDR2 SYDVKM. The CDR3 region is CASSLDNEKLVF. As DNA, the CDR3 is TGTGCCAGCAGTTTAGACAATGAAAAACTGGTTTTT.

The chain combines TRBV9 with TRBJ1-1; D is ambiguous. Germline values: CDR1 SGDLS, CDR2 YYNGEE. Between the trimmed V and J ends, which lost 1 base and 1 base, there was a span of 11 bases. CDR3 size: 15 residues. The CDR3 nucleotides read TGTGCCAGCAGCGTACGCTATGGGGAGAACACTGAAGCTTTCTTT. Translation gives CASSVRYGENTEAFF.

The chain has TRBV11-2 and TRBJ1-1, with D perhaps TRBD1 (5 bases). Germline loops: CDR1 SGHAT, CDR2 FQNNGV. The CDR3 totals 14 residues. The germline V and J ends were trimmed by 5 bases and 2 bases, with 12 bases remaining between them. CDR3 sequence reads: CASSPRDLNTEAFF. The CDR3 coding sequence is TGTGCCAGCAGCCCAAGGGACCTCAACACTGAAGCTTTCTTT.

This chain connects TRBV6-6 to TRBJ1-1, with D uncertain. The germline V and J ends were trimmed by 8 bases and 1 base, with 5 bases remaining between them. This CDR3 is 11 amino acids long. Germline V gene sequence: CDR1 MNHNY, CDR2 SVGAGI (reference sequence). CDR3 sequence (DNA): TGTGCCAGCGCAGGGAACACTGAAGCTTTCTTT. Protein: CASAGNTEAFF.

This clonotype was found once. This sequence joins TRBV28 and TRBJ2-3, with 9 bases aligning to TRBD1. V trimming: 10 bases; J trimming: 4 bases; junction bases outside the gene matches: 12. The germline V gene has CDR1 MDHEN and CDR2 SYDVKM. The CDR3 contains 15 residues. The chain's CDR3 is CATNRPGQGADTQYF. CDR3 sequence (DNA): TGTGCCACCAACCGACCGGGACAGGGCGCAGATACGCAGTATTTT.

This clonotype was counted a few times. The chain recombines TRBV20-1 with TRBJ2-1, with a tentative D call TRBD2 (5 bases). CDR3 length: 15 amino acids. Germline V gene data show CDR1 as DFQATT and CDR2 as SNEGSKA (reference sequence). Trimming took off 0 bases at V and 3 bases at J, with 12 bases between the two ends. The CDR3 bases are TGCAGTGCTAGAGATTTCGGGGTGGTCTACAATGAGCAGTTCTTC. Translating gives CSARDFGVVYNEQFF.